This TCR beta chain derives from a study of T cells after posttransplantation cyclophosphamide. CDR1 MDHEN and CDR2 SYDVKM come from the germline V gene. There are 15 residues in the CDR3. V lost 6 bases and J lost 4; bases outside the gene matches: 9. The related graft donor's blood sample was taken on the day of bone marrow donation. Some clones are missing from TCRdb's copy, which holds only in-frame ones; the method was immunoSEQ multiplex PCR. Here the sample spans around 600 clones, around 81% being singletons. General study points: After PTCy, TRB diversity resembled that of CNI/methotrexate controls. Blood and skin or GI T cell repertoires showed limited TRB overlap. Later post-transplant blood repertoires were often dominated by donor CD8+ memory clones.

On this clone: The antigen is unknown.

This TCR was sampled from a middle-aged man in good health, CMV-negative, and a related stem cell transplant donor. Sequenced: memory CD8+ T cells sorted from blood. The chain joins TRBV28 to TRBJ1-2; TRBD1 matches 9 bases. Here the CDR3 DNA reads TGTGCCAGCAGGGACAGGGGCTTTAAGGTCTATGGCTACACCTTC. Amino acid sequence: CASRDRGFKVYGYTF.